The rows below give T cell receptor beta chains drawn from one sample of a study of T cell changes during pregnancy in multiple sclerosis. Here immunoSEQ multiplex PCR was the method, and the copy in TCRdb shows in-frame clones only, minus some. This table has around 44,000 clones, around 89% appearing once. Sequencing used CD4+ T cells from peripheral blood mononuclear cells, obtained in the second trimester of pregnancy. All receptors come from a female donor with multiple sclerosis, enrolled in a pregnancy study. Each CDR3 is given with its conserved first and last residue. Only some rows state a clone size, as once, few, many or a class for expanded clones.

v_gene | abundance | CDR3aa
TRBV9 | - | CASSVGGLAGEAQLNEQFF
TRBV6-1 | - | CASSAAGDPYNEQFF
TRBV10-3 | - | CAISPLGTGGIGELFF
TRBV6-1 | - | CASSEGWGASTDTQYF
TRBV6-1 | - | CASSEAWQGYEQYF
TRBV29-1 | - | CSVSVEAGGPHEQFF
TRBV16 | - | CASSQSLASYEQYF
TRBV7-2 | few | CASSLGWGTPSYEQYF
TRBV5-1 | - | CASSSDNSYEQYF
TRBV11-2 | - | CASSSHQGGSGGYTF
TRBV5-1 | - | CASSLSVSGVRYF
TRBV7-3 | - | CASSQREGSEQFF
TRBV5-1 | - | CASSPRGTRNTGELFF
TRBV9 | once | CASSVAGDSYNEQFF
TRBV6-6 | - | CASSYGRAAATYEQYF
TRBV28 | - | CASSLAGGQHNQPQHF
TRBV28 | - | CASSDDILLQETQYF
TRBV5-1 | few | CASSLGADTGNTIYF
TRBV27 | - | CASSPLTSGSGSEQYF
TRBV5-1 | - | CASSLGGQTVHPNF
TRBV7-2 | - | CASSAPGRGFGYTF
TRBV21-1 | once | CASSKVGDRGSRVYNEQFF
TRBV30 | - | CAWRGAGGGYGYTF
TRBV5-8 | - | CASSLLGAAYGYTF
TRBV19 | - | CASSIAGQGASAYNEQFF
TRBV7-9 | - | CASSSTQLAGAIPHEQYF
TRBV7-6 | - | CASSLGQGGSNQPQHF
TRBV4-3 | - | CASSQGDRVYSTNEKLFF
TRBV4-2 | - | CASSHRQGEDTQYF